This is a list of T cell receptor beta chains from one sample in a study of T cell responses to AZD1222 COVID-19 vaccine. Generated by immunoSEQ multiplex PCR, the TCRdb table keeps only in-frame clones and is missing some. The table lists about 160,000 clones, 80% to 90% of them singletons, with approximately 6.9% in the top ten. The source was peripheral blood, collected on day 0 of AZD1222 vaccination. Every receptor here comes from an adult in good health. CDR3s include the opening cysteine and the closing phenylalanine or tryptophan. The D gene is left open where the match is weak. Some rows have no size entry. The others give once, few or many, or a class for an expanded clone.

clone_size | d_call | j_call | v_call | cdr3_nt | cdr3_aa
- | TRBD2 | TRBJ2-1 | TRBV9 | TGTGCCAGCAGCCCTCCGGGAGGGTACAATGAGCAGTTCTTC | CASSPPGGYNEQFF
- | - | TRBJ1-1 | TRBV28 | TGTGCCAGCAGTTCGGGACAAAAGCCCACTGAAGCTTTCTTT | CASSSGQKPTEAFF
- | - | TRBJ2-4 | TRBV14 | TGTGCCAGCAGCCAAGGTGGGACCCGTTCTCAGTACTTC | CASSQGGTRSQYF
- | - | TRBJ1-3 | TRBV7-9 | TGTGCCAGCAGCCCCTCCCCTCGGGGGCACGGAAACACCATATATTTT | CASSPSPRGHGNTIYF
- | - | TRBJ1-2 | TRBV6-6 | TGTGCCAGCAGGACCACCGGGGGGATCTATGGCTACACCTTC | CASRTTGGIYGYTF
few | TRBD1 | TRBJ1-1 | TRBV19 | TGTGCCAGTAGTATAGGTGGCCTACAGGGGGGTATGAACACTGAAGCTTTCTTT | CASSIGGLQGGMNTEAFF
- | TRBD2 | TRBJ2-3 | TRBV18 | TGTGCCACCCGCAAGGGTTTAGCGGGGACTAGCACAGATACGCAGTATTTT | CATRKGLAGTSTDTQYF
- | - | TRBJ1-1 | TRBV5-6 | TGTGCCAGCAGCTCAGGGAGTAAAACTGAAGCTTTCTTT | CASSSGSKTEAFF
- | - | TRBJ2-3 | TRBV27 | TGTGCCAGCAGTTTTACAGTTTCAGATACGCAGTATTTT | CASSFTVSDTQYF
- | - | TRBJ1-2 | TRBV7-2 | TGTGCCAGCAGCACTCGGGGAGGGGCTAACTATGGCTACACCTTC | CASSTRGGANYGYTF
- | - | TRBJ2-5 | TRBV3-1/TRBV3-2 | TGTGCCAGCAGCCGTCAAGAGACCCAGTACTTC | CASSRQETQYF
- | TRBD2 | TRBJ2-3 | TRBV29-1 | TGCAGCGTTGGCGGGGGGCCGGGAGATACGCAGTATTTT | CSVGGGPGDTQYF
- | TRBD1 | TRBJ1-3 | TRBV6-5 | TGTGCCAGCAGTTACGGGACAGGGCCTGGAAACACCATATATTTT | CASSYGTGPGNTIYF
- | - | TRBJ1-5 | TRBV21-1 | TGTGCCAGCAGCAAAACGCAGGGCCCCAATAGCAATCAGCCCCAGCATTTT | CASSKTQGPNSNQPQHF
- | TRBD1 | TRBJ1-6 | TRBV10-3 | TGTGCCATCAGTGAGTCGACAGGGTATTCACCCCTCCACTTT | CAISESTGYSPLHF
- | - | TRBJ1-6 | TRBV7-6 | TGTGCCAGCAGCTTAGTGGACCAGGGGCGATCTTCCTATAATTCACCCCTCCACTTT | CASSLVDQGRSSYNSPLHF
- | - | TRBJ2-5 | TRBV27 | TGTGCCAGCAGTGTCCACGCCGGGACCGCCCTCCAAGAGACCCAGTACTTC | CASSVHAGTALQETQYF
- | TRBD1 | TRBJ2-7 | TRBV2 | TGTGCCAGCATATATGGGACAGGGAACTACGAGCAGTACTTC | CASIYGTGNYEQYF
- | - | TRBJ1-1 | TRBV2 | TGTGCCAGCAGTGATAGGGCGAACACTGAAGCTTTCTTT | CASSDRANTEAFF
- | - | TRBJ1-6 | TRBV2 | TGTGCCAGCAACGGCCAGCAGTCTAATTCACCCCTCCACTTT | CASNGQQSNSPLHF
once | TRBD1 | TRBJ2-1 | TRBV5-4 | TGTGCCAGCAGCTTGCCCGGGACAGGGAGTTTTGAGCAGTTCTTC | CASSLPGTGSFEQFF
- | - | TRBJ1-6 | TRBV6-4 | TGTGCCAGCAGTTCCGACAGGAGCGGTAATTCACCCCTCCACTTT | CASSSDRSGNSPLHF
- | - | TRBJ2-5 | TRBV11-2 | TGTGCCAGCAGCTTAGTTGGCGGGGGCAATCAAGAGACCCAGTACTTC | CASSLVGGGNQETQYF
- | - | TRBJ2-6 | TRBV11-2 | TGTGCCAGCAGCTTACCCTTCTCTGGGGCCAACGTCCTGACTTTC | CASSLPFSGANVLTF
- | - | TRBJ2-5 | TRBV10-3 | TGTGCCATCAGTGATGGAGAGAACCTGGATGAGACCCAGTACTTC | CAISDGENLDETQYF
- | - | TRBJ2-3 | TRBV11-3 | TGTGCCAGCAGCTTAGTTTGGTCAGATACGCAGTATTTT | CASSLVWSDTQYF
medium-sized | - | TRBJ2-3 | TRBV2 | TGTGCCAGCAGTGTACAGTTGGATACGCAGTATTTT | CASSVQLDTQYF
- | - | TRBJ2-1 | TRBV18 | TGTGCCAGCTCACCCGGGTCTCTGGAATACAATGAGCAGTTCTTC | CASSPGSLEYNEQFF
- | - | TRBJ1-2 | TRBV5-1 | TGCGCCAGCAAATCGTGGGGGATTAACTATGGCTACACCTTC | CASKSWGINYGYTF
once | TRBD2 | TRBJ2-5 | TRBV9 | TGTGCCAGCAGCGCAAGCGGGGGGGCCCCGGAGACCCAGTACTTC | CASSASGGAPETQYF
- | - | TRBJ2-2 | TRBV27 | TGTGCCAGCAGTTTATTTTCTTTAGGGGAAAACACCGGGGAGCTGTTTTTT | CASSLFSLGENTGELFF
- | - | TRBJ2-5 | TRBV5-3 | TGTGCCAGAAGTTTTGACGGGGAGACCCAGTACTTC | CARSFDGETQYF
- | - | TRBJ2-1 | TRBV6-5 | TGTGCCAGCAGTTACTCTGTCCGGTTTGAGCAGTTCTTC | CASSYSVRFEQFF
- | TRBD1 | TRBJ2-2 | TRBV27 | TGTGCCAGCAGTCCACAGGGGAGGAACACCGGGGAGCTGTTTTTT | CASSPQGRNTGELFF
- | - | TRBJ2-7 | TRBV12-3/TRBV12-4 | TGTGCCAGCAGTTTATCCCCCGACGAGCAGTACTTC | CASSLSPDEQYF
- | - | TRBJ2-7 | TRBV7-2 | TGTGCCAGCAGCTTAGTGGCGGGGACGATTACCCCCTACGAGCAGTACTTC | CASSLVAGTITPYEQYF
- | - | TRBJ2-5 | TRBV10-3 | TGTGCCATCAGTGAGCGTGCCGGGGACACCCGCCAAGAGACCCAGTACTTC | CAISERAGDTRQETQYF
once | - | TRBJ1-5 | TRBV5-4 | TGTGCCAGCAGCTTGGTGGGGGGCGCGAATCGGGGCAATCAGCCCCAGCATTTT | CASSLVGGANRGNQPQHF
- | - | TRBJ1-1 | TRBV18 | TGTGCCAGCTCACCAGGGGGCATGAGCACTGAAGCTTTCTTT | CASSPGGMSTEAFF
- | TRBD1 | TRBJ2-5 | TRBV5-1 | TGCGCCAGCAACTTTCAACCCCATACAGGGGGGGAGACCCAGTACTTC | CASNFQPHTGGETQYF
once | - | TRBJ1-1 | TRBV7-9 | TGTGCCAGCAGCTTAGGGCTAGATATGAACACTGAAGCTTTCTTT | CASSLGLDMNTEAFF
- | - | TRBJ1-2 | TRBV6-5 | TGTGCCAGCAGCCCCTCCGGGGGAGCGAGGGACGGCTACACCTTC | CASSPSGGARDGYTF
- | - | TRBJ2-5 | TRBV2 | TGTGCCAGAGCGACAGGGAGGCAAGAGACCCAGTACTTC | CARATGRQETQYF
- | TRBD1 | TRBJ2-3 | TRBV14 | TGTGCCAGCAGCCAAGATCGAAGCATCGGGATGACAGGGGTCACAGATACGCAGTATTTT | CASSQDRSIGMTGVTDTQYF
many | - | TRBJ2-2 | TRBV3-1/TRBV3-2 | TGTGCCAGCAGCCAACCCAAGGCCCGCCCCGGGGAGCTGTTTTTT | CASSQPKARPGELFF
- | TRBD1 | TRBJ2-3 | TRBV19 | TGTGCCAGTAGTATAGGGGGACAGGTCACAGATACGCAGTATTTT | CASSIGGQVTDTQYF
- | - | TRBJ2-5 | TRBV12-3/TRBV12-4 | TGTGCCAGCAGTTTCGGGCAGGGAGAGACCCAGTACTTC | CASSFGQGETQYF
few | TRBD1 | TRBJ2-4 | TRBV3-1/TRBV3-2 | TGTGCCAGCAGCCAAGGGACAGGGCCCAAAAACATTCAGTACTTC | CASSQGTGPKNIQYF
- | TRBD2 | TRBJ2-3 | TRBV10-3 | TGTGCCATCAGTTCTTGGCTAGCGGGGACCACAGATACGCAGTATTTT | CAISSWLAGTTDTQYF
- | - | TRBJ2-2 | TRBV2 | TGTGCCAGCAGGTGGAACAGGGTGAACACCGGGGAGCTGTTTTTT | CASRWNRVNTGELFF
- | - | TRBJ1-6 | TRBV27 | TGTGCCAGCAGTTTACAGACCGGGAGAGCTGGTAATTCACCCCTCCACTTT | CASSLQTGRAGNSPLHF
few | - | TRBJ2-2 | TRBV5-5 | TGTGCCAGCAGCTTGGCCAGGGGCGGCACCGGGGAGCTGTTTTTT | CASSLARGGTGELFF
- | - | TRBJ2-2 | TRBV7-2 | TGTGCCAGCAGCTTAGTGTTGATGGCCGTCGGGGAGCTGTTTTTT | CASSLVLMAVGELFF
- | TRBD2 | TRBJ2-3 | TRBV3-1/TRBV3-2 | TGTGCCAGCAGCCAAGAACTACGGGAGGCAGATACGCAGTATTTT | CASSQELREADTQYF
- | TRBD2 | TRBJ2-7 | TRBV7-8 | TGTGCCAGCAGCTTAGGGGGACTAGGACCCTACGAGCAGTACTTC | CASSLGGLGPYEQYF
- | - | TRBJ1-2 | TRBV28 | TGTGCCAGCAGTGGGGCAGGCACCCAATTCTATGGCTACACCTTC | CASSGAGTQFYGYTF
- | TRBD1 | TRBJ2-7 | TRBV14 | TGTGCCAGCAGCCACGGACAGGGGAGGGGACCCTACGAGCAGTACTTC | CASSHGQGRGPYEQYF
- | - | TRBJ1-1 | TRBV12-3/TRBV12-4 | TGTGCCAGCAGTTTAACAGGGAGCACTGAAGCTTTCTTT | CASSLTGSTEAFF
- | - | TRBJ2-2 | TRBV6-6 | TGTGCCAGCAGTTACCGAAATAGTAACGGGGAGCTGTTTTTT | CASSYRNSNGELFF
- | - | TRBJ2-3 | TRBV7-6 | TGTGCCAGCAGCTTATTGGGATTCGAGGCGCATACGCAGTATTTT | CASSLLGFEAHTQYF